This T cell receptor (beta chain) was captured by sequencing in a study of blood T cells in healthy people across ages. A second roughly 7 to 11 cycle PCR used barcoded and J-beta primers. TCRdb reanalysed the 5' RACE reads using MiXCR and keeps one entry per CDR3 protein. Counted here are around 790,000 distinct CDR3 sequences, roughly 44% occurring once; the ten biggest clones make up roughly 19%. The CDR3 has 16 residues. Germline V gene data show CDR1 as DFQATT and CDR2 as SNEGSKA (reference sequence). The trim removed 5 bases at V and 0 bases at J, leaving 11 bases unmatched. Source material: blood. The chain joins TRBV20-1 to TRBJ1-1, with 8 bases matching TRBD1. This receptor was obtained from a man aged 60 to 75 in good health. Here the CDR3 reads CSARKNRGGLNTEAFF. The CDR3 nucleotides are TGCAGTGCTCGGAAGAACAGGGGGGGCCTGAACACTGAAGCTTTCTTT.